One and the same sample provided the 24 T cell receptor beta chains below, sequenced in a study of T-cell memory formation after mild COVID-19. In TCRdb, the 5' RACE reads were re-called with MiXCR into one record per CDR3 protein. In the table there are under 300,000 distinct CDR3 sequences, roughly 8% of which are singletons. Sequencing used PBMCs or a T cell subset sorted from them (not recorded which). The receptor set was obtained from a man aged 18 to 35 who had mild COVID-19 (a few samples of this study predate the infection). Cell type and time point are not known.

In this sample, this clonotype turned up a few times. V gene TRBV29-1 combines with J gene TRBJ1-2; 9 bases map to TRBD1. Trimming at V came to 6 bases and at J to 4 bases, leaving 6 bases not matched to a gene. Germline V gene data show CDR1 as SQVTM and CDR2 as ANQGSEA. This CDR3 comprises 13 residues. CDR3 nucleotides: TGCAGCGTCGCGGGACAGGGAGCCTATGGCTACACCTTC. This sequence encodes CSVAGQGAYGYTF. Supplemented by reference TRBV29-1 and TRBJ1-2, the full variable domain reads SAVISQKPSRDICQRGTSLTIQCQVDSQVTMMFWYRQQPGQSLTLIATANQGSEATYESGFVIDKFPISRPNLTFSTLTVSNMSPEDSSIYLCSVAGQGAYGYTFGSGTRLTVV.

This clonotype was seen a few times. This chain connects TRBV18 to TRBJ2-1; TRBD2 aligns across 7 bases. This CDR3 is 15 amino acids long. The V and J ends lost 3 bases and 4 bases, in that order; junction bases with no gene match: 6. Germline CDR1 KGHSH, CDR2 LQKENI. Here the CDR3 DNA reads TGTGCCAGCTCACCGCATCCGGGACTATACAATGAGCAGTTCTTC. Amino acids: CASSPHPGLYNEQFF.

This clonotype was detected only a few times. CDR3 nucleotide sequence: TGTGCCAGCAGCCTCCCCGGGGTTCGCTCACCCCTCCACTTT. The encoded protein is CASSLPGVRSPLHF. J is TRBJ1-6 and V is TRBV3-1; D not resolved. The CDR3 totals 14 residues. Per germline, CDR1 LGHDT and CDR2 YNNKEL (reference sequence). V dropped 4 bases and J dropped 10 bases, with 14 bases sitting between them.

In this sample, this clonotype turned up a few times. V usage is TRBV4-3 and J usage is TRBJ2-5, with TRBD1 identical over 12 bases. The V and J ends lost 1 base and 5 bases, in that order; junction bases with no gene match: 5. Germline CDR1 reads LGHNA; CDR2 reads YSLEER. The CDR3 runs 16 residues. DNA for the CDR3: TGCGCCAGCAGCCAAGGCGGGACAGGGGGCGAGGAGACCCAGTACTTC. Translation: CASSQGGTGGEETQYF.

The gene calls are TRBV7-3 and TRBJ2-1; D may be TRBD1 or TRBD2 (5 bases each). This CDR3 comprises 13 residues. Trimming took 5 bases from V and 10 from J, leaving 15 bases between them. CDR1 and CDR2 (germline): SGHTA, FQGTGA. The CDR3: CASSPGTGREQFF. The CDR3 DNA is TGTGCCAGCAGCCCAGGGACCGGCCGCGAGCAGTTCTTC.

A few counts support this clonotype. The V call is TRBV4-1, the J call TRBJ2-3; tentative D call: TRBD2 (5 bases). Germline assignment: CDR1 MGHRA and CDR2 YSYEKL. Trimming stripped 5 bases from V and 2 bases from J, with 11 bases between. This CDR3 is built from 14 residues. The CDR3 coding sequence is TGCGCCAGCAGCGTCCGGGAAACCACAGATACGCAGTATTTT. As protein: CASSVRETTDTQYF.

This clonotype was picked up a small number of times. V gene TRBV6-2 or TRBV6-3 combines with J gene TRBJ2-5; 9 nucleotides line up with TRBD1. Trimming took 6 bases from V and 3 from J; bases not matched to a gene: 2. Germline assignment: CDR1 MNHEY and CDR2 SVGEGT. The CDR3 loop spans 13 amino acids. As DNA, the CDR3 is TGTGCCAGCAGGGACAGGGGAAAAGAGACCCAGTACTTC. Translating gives CASRDRGKETQYF.

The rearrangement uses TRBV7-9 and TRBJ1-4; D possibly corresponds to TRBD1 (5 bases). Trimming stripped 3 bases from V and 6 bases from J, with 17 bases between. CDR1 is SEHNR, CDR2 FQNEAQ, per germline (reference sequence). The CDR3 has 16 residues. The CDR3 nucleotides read TGTGCCAGCAGCTTCCCCCTTGACAGTAGTGATGAAAAACTGTTTTTT. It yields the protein CASSFPLDSSDEKLFF. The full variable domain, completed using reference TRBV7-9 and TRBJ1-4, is DTGVSQNPRHKITKRGQNVTFRCDPISEHNRLYWYRQTLGQGPEFLTYFQNEAQLEKSRLLSDRFSAERPKGSFSTLEIQRTEQGDSAMYLCASSFPLDSSDEKLFFGSGTQLSVL.

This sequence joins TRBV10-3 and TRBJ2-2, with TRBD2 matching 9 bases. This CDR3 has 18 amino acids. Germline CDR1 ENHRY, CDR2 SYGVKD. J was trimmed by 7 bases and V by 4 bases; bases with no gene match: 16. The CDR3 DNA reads TGTGCCATCAGTGTCCCACCCCAGCGGGGGGCTTCTGACGGGGAGCTGTTTTTT. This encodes CAISVPPQRGASDGELFF.

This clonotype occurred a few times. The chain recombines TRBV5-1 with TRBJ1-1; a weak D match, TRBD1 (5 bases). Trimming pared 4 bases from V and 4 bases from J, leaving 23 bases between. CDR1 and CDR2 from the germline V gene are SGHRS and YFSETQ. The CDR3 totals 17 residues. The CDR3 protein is CASSLQPGRTAGTEAFF. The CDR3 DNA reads TGCGCCAGCAGCCTCCAGCCGGGGCGGACGGCGGGCACTGAAGCTTTCTTT.

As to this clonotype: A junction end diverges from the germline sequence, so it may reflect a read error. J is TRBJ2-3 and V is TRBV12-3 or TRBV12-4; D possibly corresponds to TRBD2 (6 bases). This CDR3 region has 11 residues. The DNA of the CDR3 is TGTGCCAGCAGTTTGGGCGGGGTAGGGGATTTT. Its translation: CASSLGGVGDF.

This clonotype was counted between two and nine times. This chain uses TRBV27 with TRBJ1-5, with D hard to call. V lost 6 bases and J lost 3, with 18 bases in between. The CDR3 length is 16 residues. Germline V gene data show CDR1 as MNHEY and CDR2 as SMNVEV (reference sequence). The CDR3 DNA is TGTGCCAGCAGCACCCTTCCCCGGGCCCCCAATCAGCCCCAGCATTTT. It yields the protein CASSTLPRAPNQPQHF.

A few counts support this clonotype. The CDR3 region is CASSPGDSGDTQYF. The CDR3 nucleotides read TGTGCCAGCAGCCCAGGGGACTCTGGAGATACGCAGTATTTT. This rearrangement joins TRBV12-3 or TRBV12-4 to TRBJ2-3; D might be TRBD1 or TRBD2, each matching 6 bases. The CDR3 sequence is 14 residues long. The V and J ends lost 6 bases and 5 bases respectively, with 15 bases between them.

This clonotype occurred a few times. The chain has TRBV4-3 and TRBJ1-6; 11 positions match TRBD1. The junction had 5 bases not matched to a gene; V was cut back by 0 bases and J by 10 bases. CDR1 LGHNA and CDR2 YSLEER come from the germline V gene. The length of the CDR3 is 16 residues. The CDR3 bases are TGCGCCAGCAGCCAAGATTGGGACAGGGGGGGCTCACCCCTCCACTTT. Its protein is CASSQDWDRGGSPLHF.

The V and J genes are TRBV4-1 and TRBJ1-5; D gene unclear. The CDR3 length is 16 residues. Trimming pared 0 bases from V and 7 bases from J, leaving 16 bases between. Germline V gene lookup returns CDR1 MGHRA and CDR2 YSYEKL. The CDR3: CASSQERFGSGQPQHF. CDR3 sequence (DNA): TGCGCCAGCAGCCAAGAAAGGTTCGGGTCGGGGCAGCCCCAGCATTTT.

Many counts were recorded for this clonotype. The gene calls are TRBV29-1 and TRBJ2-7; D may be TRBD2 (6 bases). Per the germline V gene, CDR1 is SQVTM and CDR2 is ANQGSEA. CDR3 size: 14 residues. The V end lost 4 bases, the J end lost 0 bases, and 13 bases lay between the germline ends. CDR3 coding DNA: TGCAGCGTTGGGAACGGGGGTCACTCCTACGAGCAGTACTTC. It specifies CSVGNGGHSYEQYF.

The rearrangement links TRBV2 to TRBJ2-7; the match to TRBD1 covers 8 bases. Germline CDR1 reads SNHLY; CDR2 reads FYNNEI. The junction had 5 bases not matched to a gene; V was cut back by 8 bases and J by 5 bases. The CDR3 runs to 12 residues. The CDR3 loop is CASHDRGHEQYF. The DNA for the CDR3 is TGTGCCAGCCACGACAGGGGCCACGAGCAGTACTTC.

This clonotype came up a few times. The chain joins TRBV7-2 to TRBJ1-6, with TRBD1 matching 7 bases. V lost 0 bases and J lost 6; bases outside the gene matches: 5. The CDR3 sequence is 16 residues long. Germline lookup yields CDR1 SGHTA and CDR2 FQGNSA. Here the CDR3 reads CASSLAGTATNSPLHF. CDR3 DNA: TGTGCCAGCAGCTTAGCTGGGACAGCAACTAATTCACCCCTCCACTTT.

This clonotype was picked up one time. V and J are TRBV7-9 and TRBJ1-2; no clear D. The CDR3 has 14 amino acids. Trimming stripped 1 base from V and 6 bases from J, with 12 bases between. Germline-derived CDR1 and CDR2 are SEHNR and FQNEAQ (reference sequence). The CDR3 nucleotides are TGTGCCAGCAGCTTAGGGGGATTGGGTGATGGCTACACCTTC. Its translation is CASSLGGLGDGYTF.

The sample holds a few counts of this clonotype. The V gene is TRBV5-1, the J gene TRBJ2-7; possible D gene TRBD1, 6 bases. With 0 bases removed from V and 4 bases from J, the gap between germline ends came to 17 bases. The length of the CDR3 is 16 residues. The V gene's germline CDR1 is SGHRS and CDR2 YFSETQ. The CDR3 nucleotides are TGCGCCAGCAGCTTGGGAGGGGTGGCAGGGGCTTACGAGCAGTACGTC. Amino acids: CASSLGGVAGAYEQYV.

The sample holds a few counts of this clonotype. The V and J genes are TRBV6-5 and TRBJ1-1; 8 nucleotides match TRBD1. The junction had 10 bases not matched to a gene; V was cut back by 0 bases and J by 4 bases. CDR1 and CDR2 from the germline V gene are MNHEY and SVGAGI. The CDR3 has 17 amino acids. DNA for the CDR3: TGTGCCAGCAGTTACTCGGGGGCAGGGGGCGGTAGCACTGAAGCTTTCTTT. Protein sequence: CASSYSGAGGGSTEAFF.

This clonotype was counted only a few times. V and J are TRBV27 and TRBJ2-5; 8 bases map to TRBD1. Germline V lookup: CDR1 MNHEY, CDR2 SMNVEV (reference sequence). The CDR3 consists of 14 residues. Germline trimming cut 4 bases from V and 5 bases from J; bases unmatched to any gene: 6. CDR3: CASSSRTGRETQYF. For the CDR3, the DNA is TGTGCCAGCAGTTCGAGGACAGGGAGGGAGACCCAGTACTTC.

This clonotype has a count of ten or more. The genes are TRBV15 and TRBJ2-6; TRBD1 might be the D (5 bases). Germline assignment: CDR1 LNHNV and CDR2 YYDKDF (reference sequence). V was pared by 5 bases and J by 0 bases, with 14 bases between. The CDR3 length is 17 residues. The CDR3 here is CATSAQMGRSGANVLTF. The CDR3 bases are TGTGCCACCAGCGCCCAGATGGGGCGCTCTGGGGCCAACGTCCTGACTTTC.

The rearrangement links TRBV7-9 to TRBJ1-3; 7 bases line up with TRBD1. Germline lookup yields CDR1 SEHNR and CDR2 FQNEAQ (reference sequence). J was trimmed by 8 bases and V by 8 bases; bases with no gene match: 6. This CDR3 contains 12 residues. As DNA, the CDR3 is TGTGCCAGCGGGGACAGACAATACACCATATATTTT. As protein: CASGDRQYTIYF.